This T cell receptor (beta chain) is drawn from a study of T cell changes during pregnancy in multiple sclerosis. From germline, CDR1 is SGDLS and CDR2 YYNGEE. V shed 5 bases and J shed 5 bases, with 10 bases lying between them. This CDR3 has 12 residues. The method was immunoSEQ multiplex PCR; TCRdb's version includes in-frame clones alone and lacks a portion of them. The sample shows more than 35,000 clones, about 91% of them seen only once. The chain employs TRBV9 and TRBJ1-2; D uncertain. Sequenced here: CD8+ T cells from peripheral blood mononuclear cells, sampled after pregnancy. The receptor was isolated from a female donor with multiple sclerosis, enrolled in a pregnancy study. CDR3 DNA sequence: TGTGCCAGCAGAAACAGCCCTTATGGCTACACCTTC. Protein product: CASRNSPYGYTF.